This T cell receptor (beta chain) derives from a study of blood T cell repertoires in COVID-19. Study information: The United States, Italy and Spain provided the acute and convalescent COVID-19 samples. PBMCs, B-cell-depleted T cells, or T cells were the source of the cDNA or gDNA that made up the material.

This clone was seen only once. Seattle patients were enrolled during active infection and followed longitudinally. The germline V gene has CDR1 SGHRS and CDR2 YFSETQ. This CDR3 is built from 13 residues. J was trimmed by 11 bases and V by 3 bases; bases with no gene match: 10. In the authors' workflow: Amplified reference gene primers provided the basis for estimating nucleated cell counts. Profiling relied on immunoSEQ multiplex PCR, and the TCRdb table lists in-frame clones only, not all of them. Clonal size and the V and J genes are those of that table, whereas D and trimming came from the DNA. In the table there are roughly 570,000 clones, approximately 91% of which are singletons.

The TCR comes from a woman aged 50 to 65 with COVID-19, enrolled during active disease. The sequenced sample consisted of peripheral blood. V and J are TRBV5-1 and TRBJ1-2, with 7 bases lining up with TRBD1. The CDR3 coding sequence is TGCGCCAGCAGCTCAACTGGGACAGTGGAATACACCTTC. Its translation is CASSSTGTVEYTF.